These 9 T cell receptor beta chains were sequenced from one sample in a study of blood T cell repertoires in COVID-19. This table comes from immunoSEQ multiplex PCR, and its TCRdb copy is limited to in-frame clones, with some not included. The sample includes 300,000 to 400,000 clones, approximately 86% of them seen just once. Sequenced: PBMCs or T cells enriched from blood (not recorded which). These receptors came from a woman aged 40 to 50 with acute COVID-19.

The V and J genes are TRBV9 and TRBJ1-2, with 12 bases lining up with TRBD1. Germline V gives CDR1 SGDLS, CDR2 YYNGEE. V shed 4 bases and J 5 bases; nucleotides not matched to a gene: 6. This CDR3 spans 15 amino acids. The CDR3 nucleotides are TGTGCCAGCAGCACAGGGACAGGGGGCGCTTATGGCTACACCTTC. Amino acids: CASSTGTGGAYGYTF.

The chain joins TRBV7-3 to TRBJ2-3; TRBD2 might be the D (6 bases). The germline V gene has CDR1 SGHTA and CDR2 FQGTGA. The CDR3 covers 13 residues. Trimming stripped 4 bases from V and 4 bases from J, with 9 bases between. The CDR3 sequence is CASSSGGADTQYF. In nucleotides, the CDR3 is TGTGCCAGCAGCTCGGGCGGGGCAGATACGCAGTATTTT.

The chain is built from TRBV11-2 and TRBJ1-6; D perhaps matches TRBD1 (5 bases). The germline V and J ends were trimmed by 6 bases and 3 bases, with 18 bases remaining between them. The CDR3 is 17 amino acids. From germline, CDR1 is SGHAT and CDR2 FQNNGV. CDR3 nucleotides: TGTGCCAGCAGAGATGTTGAGGCAGGGCTCTATAATTCACCCCTCCACTTT. This translates into CASRDVEAGLYNSPLHF. Variable domain in full (rest from reference TRBV11-2 and TRBJ1-6): EAGVAQSPRYKIIEKRQSVAFWCNPISGHATLYWYQQILGQGPKLLIQFQNNGVVDDSQLPKDRFSAERLKGVDSTLKIQPAKLEDSAVYLCASRDVEAGLYNSPLHFGNGTRLTVT.

The CDR3: CASSSQGGNTEAFF. The CDR3 DNA follows: TGTGCCAGCAGTTCCCAGGGGGGGAACACTGAAGCTTTCTTT. This chain uses TRBV28 with TRBJ1-1; 7 bases align to TRBD1. Germline CDR1 is MDHEN and CDR2 is SYDVKM. V lost 4 bases, J lost 1 base, and 3 bases stayed unmatched. This CDR3 is 14 amino acids long.

This clone occurred a few times. This chain links TRBV6-2 or TRBV6-3 with TRBJ1-1; D perhaps matches TRBD1 (5 bases). CDR1 is MNHEY and CDR2 is SVGEGT in the germline V gene. The CDR3 is 15 residues long. Deletions cut 2 bases from V and 5 bases from J, with 15 bases between. DNA of the CDR3: TGTGCCAGCAGTTACGGGTCAGGGTTCGGTACTGAAGCTTTCTTT. It specifies CASSYGSGFGTEAFF.

The chain uses TRBV5-1 and TRBJ2-2; 10 nucleotides agree with TRBD1. The CDR3 is 17 amino acids. CDR1 and CDR2 from the germline V gene are SGHRS and YFSETQ. V lost 4 bases, J lost 0 bases, and 6 bases stayed unmatched. The CDR3 coding sequence is TGCGCCAGCAGCCCGGGGACAGGGGCCCCGAACACCGGGGAGCTGTTTTTT. As protein: CASSPGTGAPNTGELFF.

The chain links TRBV9 to TRBJ2-5, with 11 nucleotides matching TRBD2. The germline V gene has CDR1 SGDLS and CDR2 YYNGEE. This CDR3 region has 15 residues. The ends lost 6 bases at V and 0 bases at J; junction bases unmatched: 4. The CDR3: CASTPSGGYQETQYF. The CDR3 coding sequence is TGTGCCAGCACCCCTAGCGGGGGGTACCAAGAGACCCAGTACTTC.

This sequence joins TRBV2 and TRBJ2-3, with 9 bases that match TRBD1. The junction had 19 bases not matched to a gene; V was cut back by 7 bases and J by 5 bases. This CDR3 has 18 amino acids. Germline assignment: CDR1 SNHLY and CDR2 FYNNEI. CDR3 in DNA: TGTGCCAGCACCCGAGAGTCCGGGACAGGGACGATGGGAGATACGCAGTATTTT. It is translated as CASTRESGTGTMGDTQYF.

CDR3 protein: CASSPGLAGVYQLAEQFF. The CDR3 DNA follows: TGTGCCAGCAGCCCGGGACTAGCGGGAGTATATCAATTGGCTGAGCAGTTCTTC. J is TRBJ2-1 and V is TRBV5-6, with 14 positions matching TRBD2. Germline-derived CDR1 and CDR2 are SGHDT and YYEEEE. The CDR3 covers 18 residues. With V trimmed by 4 bases and J by 9 bases, 15 bases remained unmatched.